One sample yielded the 25 T cell receptor beta chains listed below, sequenced in a study of blood T cell repertoires in COVID-19 (dated by TCRdb to between 2020 and 2021). The method behind the library was the immunoSEQ multiplex PCR assay. TCRdb obtained this table from immuneACCESS and retained in-frame rearrangements with V and J assigned. These tables miss some clones; where compared with another copy, unresolved V genes account for less than half of the shortfall, and the remainder is unexplained. The sample yields around 170,000 clones; around 90% were counted once. The ten largest clones add up to approximately 3% of the sample. Sequencing was done on a sample of peripheral blood. The receptors were gathered from a man aged 60-69 years with acute or convalescent COVID-19.

The chain is built from TRBV3-1 (or the pseudogene TRBV3-2) and TRBJ1-1; D unclear. Germline CDR1 and CDR2: LGHDT and YNNKEL (reference sequence). The CDR3 covers 14 residues. V lost 5 bases, J lost 0 bases, and 10 bases lay in between. The CDR3 spells CASSSRLVNTEAFF. The CDR3 DNA sequence: TGTGCCAGCAGCTCCAGGTTAGTGAACACTGAAGCTTTCTTT.

The chain links TRBV7-2 to TRBJ2-3; D possibly corresponds to TRBD2 (5 bases). There are 15 residues in the CDR3. CDR1 and CDR2 (germline): SGHTA, FQGNSA. V lost 1 base to trimming and J lost 1 base, with 9 bases between them. The CDR3 bases are TGTGCCAGCAGCTTAGGGACTGGACGCACAGATACGCAGTATTTT. Its protein is CASSLGTGRTDTQYF.

The DNA of the CDR3 is TGCGCCAGCAGCTCGAGGACAGGGGAAGTTGAAGCTTTCTTT. Its translation: CASSSRTGEVEAFF. The chain couples TRBV5-1 to TRBJ1-1, with 9 bases fitting TRBD1. The CDR3 contains 14 residues. The germline gives CDR1 SGHRS, CDR2 YFSETQ. V lost 3 bases and J lost 7; bases outside the gene matches: 7.

The rearrangement uses TRBV7-8 and TRBJ2-3, with D tentatively TRBD1 (6 bases). CDR1 is SGHVS and CDR2 is FQNEAQ in the germline V gene. CDR3 size: 14 residues. V dropped 1 base and J dropped 4 bases, with 9 bases sitting between them. The chain's CDR3 is CASSLDKGADTQYF. The CDR3, as DNA: TGTGCCAGCAGCTTAGATAAGGGGGCAGATACGCAGTATTTT.

J is TRBJ2-2 and V is TRBV19; D gene ambiguous. CDR3 length equals 13 residues. Trimming cost V 3 bases and J 1 base, with 3 bases left between them. Germline V gene data show CDR1 as LNHDA and CDR2 as SQIVND (reference sequence). CDR3 sequence reads: CASSILNTGELFF. In DNA form, the CDR3 reads TGTGCCAGTAGTATCTTGAACACCGGGGAGCTGTTTTTT.

As regards this clone: The same CDR3 arises from other DNA sequences in this sample as well. The CDR3 bases are TGTGCCAGCAGTTACTCGAGACAAAACTATGGCTACACCTTC. This codes for CASSYSRQNYGYTF. This chain joins TRBV6-5 and TRBJ1-2; D is uncertain. CDR1 MNHEY and CDR2 SVGAGI come from the germline V gene. The CDR3 is 14 amino acids. V was clipped by 0 bases and J by 2 bases, with 7 bases between them.

The chain recombines TRBV5-5 with TRBJ2-3; TRBD2 might be the D (5 bases). Between the trimmed V and J ends, which lost 2 bases and 0 bases, there was a span of 13 bases. Germline V lookup: CDR1 SGHKS, CDR2 YYEKEE (reference sequence). This CDR3 contains 16 residues. The CDR3 bases are TGTGCCAGCAGCTTTTGGGGAGCACGGAGCACAGATACGCAGTATTTT. Translated: CASSFWGARSTDTQYF.

The genes are TRBV6-6 and TRBJ2-3, with D possibly matching TRBD1 (6 bases). Germline CDR1 is MNHNY and CDR2 is SVGAGI (reference sequence). Trimming stripped 6 bases from V and 2 bases from J, with 12 bases between. The CDR3 is made up of 14 amino acids. CDR3 DNA sequence: TGTGCCAGCAGACCAACAGGGCCCACAGATACGCAGTATTTT. This sequence encodes CASRPTGPTDTQYF.

The V gene is TRBV18, the J gene TRBJ1-6; D perhaps matches TRBD1 (6 bases). V shed 6 bases and J shed 9 bases, with 12 bases lying between them. Germline lookup yields CDR1 KGHSH and CDR2 LQKENI. The CDR3 runs 13 residues. The CDR3 DNA reads TGTGCCAGCTCCATGGGCAGGGGTTCACCCCTCCACTTT. Encoded protein: CASSMGRGSPLHF. Supplemented by reference TRBV18 and TRBJ1-6, the full variable domain reads NAGVMQNPRHLVRRRGQEARLRCSPMKGHSHVYWYRQLPEEGLKFMVYLQKENIIDESGMPKERFSAEFPKEGPSILRIQQVVRGDSAAYFCASSMGRGSPLHFGNGTRLTVT.

The chain has TRBV11-2 and TRBJ1-3; 10 nucleotides match TRBD1. Per germline, CDR1 SGHAT and CDR2 FQNNGV. The CDR3 loop spans 16 amino acids. J was trimmed by 4 bases and V by 2 bases; bases with no gene match: 5. In DNA form, the CDR3 reads TGTGCCAGCAGCTTAAACGACAGGGGGCGAGGAAACACCATATATTTT. It yields the protein CASSLNDRGRGNTIYF.

CDR3 coding DNA: TGTGCCAGCAGGGAGGGCCTTAACTATGGCTACACCTTC. It translates to CASREGLNYGYTF. The chain uses TRBV9 and TRBJ1-2; no definite D call. Germline values: CDR1 SGDLS, CDR2 YYNGEE. CDR3 length: 13 amino acids. Trimming took off 5 bases at V and 1 base at J, with 9 bases between the two ends.

J is TRBJ2-7 and V is TRBV5-4, with 8 bases that match TRBD2. Germline trimming cut 4 bases from V and 0 bases from J; bases unmatched to any gene: 6. The CDR3 runs 15 residues. Looked up from germline, CDR1 is SGHNT and CDR2 is YYREEE (reference sequence). The CDR3 here is CASSPGGVSSYEQYF. In DNA, the CDR3 is TGTGCCAGCAGCCCCGGGGGGGTCAGCTCCTACGAGCAGTACTTC.

The genes are TRBV2 and TRBJ2-2, with 12 bases identical to TRBD1. The CDR3 runs 18 residues. Per germline, CDR1 SNHLY and CDR2 FYNNEI. Trimming cost V 3 bases and J 6 bases; bases outside gene matches: 11. CDR3 nucleotides: TGTGCCAGCAGTGACCGGGGGTTGGGACAGGGGGCGGCCGGGGAGCTGTTTTTT. Protein sequence: CASSDRGLGQGAAGELFF.

The V and J genes are TRBV3-1 (or the pseudogene TRBV3-2) and TRBJ1-2, with a tentative D call TRBD1 (6 bases). Germline CDR1 LGHDT, CDR2 YNNKEL (reference sequence). This CDR3 has 15 residues. V shed 4 bases and J shed 4 bases, with 16 bases lying between them. The DNA of the CDR3 is TGTGCCAGCAGCCTCTCGGAGGCAGGGGTCTATGGCTACACCTTC. Its translation is CASSLSEAGVYGYTF.

The sample holds a few counts of this clone. The gene calls are TRBV20-1 and TRBJ2-7; 8 bases map to TRBD2. Trimming at V came to 6 bases and at J to 5 bases, leaving 9 bases not matched to a gene. This CDR3 contains 13 residues. Germline V lookup: CDR1 DFQATT, CDR2 SNEGSKA (reference sequence). CDR3 bases: TGCAGTGCCAGTAACTTAGCGGGGCACGAGCAGTACTTC. This translates into CSASNLAGHEQYF.

J is TRBJ1-3 and V is TRBV5-1; D possibly corresponds to TRBD1 (6 bases). V was trimmed by 2 bases and J by 6 bases, leaving 15 bases between them. CDR1 is SGHRS, CDR2 YFSETQ, per germline. This CDR3 spans 15 amino acids. The CDR3 DNA is TGCGCCAGCAGCTTCGTAGGGGGTTTTGAAAACACCATATATTTT. Its translation is CASSFVGGFENTIYF.

The chain joins TRBV10-3 to TRBJ2-3; 8 nucleotides match TRBD2. Trimming at V came to 10 bases and at J to 4 bases, leaving 10 bases not matched to a gene. Germline CDR1 is ENHRY and CDR2 is SYGVKD. The CDR3 is 14 amino acids. CDR3 in amino acids: CASHSGDSSDTQYF. The CDR3, as DNA: TGTGCCAGTCATAGCGGGGACTCATCAGATACGCAGTATTTT.

CDR3 sequence (DNA): TGTGCCAGCAGTTACGCGTGGAACACTGAAGCTTTCTTT. Its protein is CASSYAWNTEAFF. The gene calls are TRBV6-6 and TRBJ1-1; D is unclear. V was clipped by 2 bases and J by 1 base, with 5 bases between them. The CDR3 runs to 13 residues. CDR1 and CDR2 (germline): MNHNY, SVGAGI (reference sequence).

The chain combines TRBV4-1 with TRBJ2-2; no clear D gene. Germline-derived CDR1 and CDR2 are MGHRA and YSYEKL. CDR3 length equals 16 residues. Trimming took off 0 bases at V and 1 base at J, with 9 bases between the two ends. The CDR3 DNA reads as TGCGCCAGCAGCCAAGATGAGCAACTGAACACCGGGGAGCTGTTTTTT. Its protein is CASSQDEQLNTGELFF.

The chain recombines TRBV2 with TRBJ1-1; D is perhaps TRBD1 (5 bases). V lost 7 bases and J lost 10, with 16 bases in between. CDR1 and CDR2 (germline): SNHLY, FYNNEI. The CDR3 sequence is 12 residues long. The CDR3 sequence: CASKGDTVGAFF. The DNA for the CDR3 is TGTGCCAGCAAAGGGGATACAGTTGGAGCTTTCTTT.

The V call is TRBV30, the J call TRBJ1-1, with D tentatively TRBD1 (5 bases). Trimming removed 0 bases from V and 8 bases from J, with 22 bases in between. The germline V gene encodes CDR1 GTSNPN and CDR2 SVGIG (reference sequence). The CDR3 extends over 16 amino acids. This CDR3 reads CAWSVTTRVGNPEAFF. As DNA, the CDR3 is TGTGCCTGGAGTGTAACCACCAGGGTTGGGAATCCCGAAGCTTTCTTT.

This clone was seen a single time. The same CDR3 arises from other DNA sequences in this sample as well. The rearrangement links TRBV24-1 to TRBJ2-3; 10 nucleotides align to TRBD1. Trimming took 3 bases from V and 3 from J; bases not matched to a gene: 2. The CDR3 length is 15 residues. CDR1 and CDR2 from the germline V gene are KGHDR and SFDVKD. The CDR3 nucleotides are TGTGCCACCAGTGATCCGGGACAGGGGACAGATACGCAGTATTTT. Its protein product is CATSDPGQGTDTQYF.

The rearrangement uses TRBV9 and TRBJ2-3, with D perhaps TRBD2 (6 bases). Germline CDR1 SGDLS, CDR2 YYNGEE. Trimming shortened V by 7 bases and J by 2 bases, and 20 bases separated the two germline ends. The CDR3 loop spans 16 amino acids. The CDR3 region is CASSQGGADLTDTQYF. CDR3 coding DNA: TGTGCCAGCTCCCAGGGAGGAGCGGACCTCACAGATACGCAGTATTTT.

The chain employs TRBV4-2 and TRBJ2-1; 7 bases map to TRBD2. The ends lost 0 bases at V and 10 bases at J; junction bases unmatched: 6. This CDR3 contains 14 residues. The germline gives CDR1 LGHNA, CDR2 YNFKEQ. The CDR3 region has the DNA TGTGCCAGCAGCCAAGAGTATCGGGGAGGGGAGCAGTTCTTC. Encoded protein: CASSQEYRGGEQFF.

The chain uses TRBV29-1 and TRBJ1-1; no reliable D call. CDR3 length: 11 residues. V dropped 4 bases and J dropped 0 bases, with 3 bases sitting between them. The germline V gene has CDR1 SQVTM and CDR2 ANQGSEA. Here the CDR3 reads CSVGVNTEAFF. CDR3 DNA: TGCAGCGTTGGCGTGAACACTGAAGCTTTCTTT.